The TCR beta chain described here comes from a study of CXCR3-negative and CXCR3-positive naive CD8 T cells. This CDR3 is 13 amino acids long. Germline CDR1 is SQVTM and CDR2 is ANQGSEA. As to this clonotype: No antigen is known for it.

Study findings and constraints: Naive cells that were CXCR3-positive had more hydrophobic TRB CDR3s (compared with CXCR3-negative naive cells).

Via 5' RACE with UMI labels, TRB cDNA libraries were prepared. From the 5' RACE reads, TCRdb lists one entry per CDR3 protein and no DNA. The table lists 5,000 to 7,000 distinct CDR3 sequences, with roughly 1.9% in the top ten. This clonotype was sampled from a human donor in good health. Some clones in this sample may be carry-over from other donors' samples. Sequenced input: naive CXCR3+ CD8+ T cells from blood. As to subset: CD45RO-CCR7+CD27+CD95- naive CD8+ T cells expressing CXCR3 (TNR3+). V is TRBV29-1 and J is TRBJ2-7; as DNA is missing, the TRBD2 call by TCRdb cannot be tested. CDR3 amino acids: CSVRTASYYEQYF.